These 2 T cell receptor beta chains were sequenced from one sample in a study of T cells in Graves' hyperthyroidism and ophthalmopathy. The source material, RNA transcripts, was used to amplify TCR beta CDR3 regions. HTBI primers were used for first-round RT-PCR of the TCR CDR3. Each CDR3 protein gets one entry after TCRdb re-called the multiplex PCR reads with MiXCR. Of some 760,000 distinct CDR3 sequences in the sample, about 14% were seen once. The sample was blood. Receptors originate from a woman under 30 with Graves' hyperthyroidism.

The sample holds many counts of this clonotype. V usage is TRBV12-3 or TRBV12-4 and J usage is TRBJ2-7; 7 nucleotides agree with TRBD1. The CDR3 sequence is 12 residues long. With V trimmed by 7 bases and J by 9 bases, 9 bases remained unmatched. The CDR3: CASTLTGAGQYF. The CDR3 DNA sequence: TGTGCCAGCACTCTCACAGGGGCCGGGCAGTACTTC.

The chain is built from TRBV20-1 and TRBJ2-1; the D gene is possibly TRBD2 (6 bases). This CDR3 is 13 amino acids long. In germline, CDR1 is DFQATT, CDR2 SNEGSKA (reference sequence). V was trimmed by 2 bases and J by 7 bases, leaving 12 bases between them. CDR3 coding DNA: TGCAGTGCTAGACGCTCGGGAGTTAATGAGCAGTTCTTC. It codes for CSARRSGVNEQFF.